Following are 30 T cell receptor beta chains from one sample sequenced in a study of cytomegalovirus exposure and HLA in healthy donors (dated by TCRdb to about 2017). The library relied on the immunoSEQ multiplex PCR assay. For the multiplex PCR, a mixture combining 60 forward primers for TCR Vbeta segments and 13 reverse primers for TCR Jbeta segments was used. TCRdb's version of the immuneACCESS table is confined to in-frame rearrangements and falls short of the full clone set. An unresolved V gene accounts for under half of the shortfall where checked; the remainder is of unknown origin. The sample profile shows about 96,000 clones; approximately 74% of them were found once. The ten top clones hold roughly 13% of the sample. Sequenced input: PBMCs. The receptor set was obtained from a woman in her 70s in good health and CMV-seropositive.

The chain links TRBV9 to TRBJ1-4, with D perhaps TRBD1 (5 bases). The V gene lost 2 bases and the J gene lost 7 bases, with 6 bases spanning the gap. This CDR3 region has 12 residues. Germline CDR1 and CDR2: SGDLS and YYNGEE. CDR3 in amino acids: CASSVDSEKLFF. In DNA, the CDR3 is TGTGCCAGCAGCGTTGACAGTGAAAAACTGTTTTTT. The full variable domain, in which reference TRBV9 and TRBJ1-4 provide the parts outside the CDR3, is DSGVTQTPKHLITATGQRVTLRCSPRSGDLSVYWYQQSLDQGLQFLIQYYNGEERAKGNILERFSAQQFPDLHSELNLSSLELGDSALYFCASSVDSEKLFFGSGTQLSVL.

This clone was seen only a few times. In nucleotides, the CDR3 is TGCGCCAGCAGCCCCACAGGGGCCCACGGCTACACCTTC. Protein product: CASSPTGAHGYTF. The chain recombines TRBV4-1 with TRBJ1-2, with 7 bases fitting TRBD1. The junction had 7 bases not matched to a gene; V was cut back by 4 bases and J by 8 bases. The CDR3 sequence is 13 residues long. Germline lookup yields CDR1 MGHRA and CDR2 YSYEKL.

V is TRBV9 and J is TRBJ2-5; possibly TRBD1 for D (6 bases). The germline gives CDR1 SGDLS, CDR2 YYNGEE. The V and J ends lost 0 bases and 0 bases respectively, with 15 bases between them. The CDR3 is made up of 17 amino acids. The CDR3 reads CASSVAGGGANQETQYF. For the CDR3, the DNA is TGTGCCAGCAGCGTAGCTGGGGGCGGCGCCAACCAAGAGACCCAGTACTTC.

A word on this clone: The CDR3 does not close with the conserved phenylalanine or tryptophan, likely indicating a read error. Because the CDR3's place on the DNA is in doubt, the DNA is left out and the CDR3 is given as listed by TCRdb. The chain uses TRBV6-6 and TRBJ2-7; the table calls TRBD2, which could not be checked here. Including both end residues, the CDR3 is 15 amino acids long. Germline assignment: CDR1 MNHNY and CDR2 SVGAGI (reference sequence). The chain's CDR3 is CASTSSGTSGTQPHI.

The chain carries TRBV18 and TRBJ1-4; 8 nucleotides align to TRBD1. This CDR3 has 16 amino acids. Germline CDR1 KGHSH, CDR2 LQKENI. Unmatched junction bases numbered 9, after V lost 2 bases and J lost 7 bases. CDR3 sequence (DNA): TGTGCCAGCTCACCAAGTGGCACAGGGGGAGCTGAAAAACTGTTTTTT. It specifies CASSPSGTGGAEKLFF.

CDR3 amino acids: CASSPPDTSSYTQYF. For the CDR3, the DNA is TGTGCCAGCAGTCCCCCCGACACGTCGTCTTATACGCAGTATTTT. The chain is built from TRBV27 and TRBJ2-3, with unresolved D. The CDR3 consists of 15 residues. Germline lookup yields CDR1 MNHEY and CDR2 SMNVEV (reference sequence). V gave up 5 bases and J gave up 7 bases, with 19 bases separating them.

This clone was counted only a few times. Mismatch with germline at one junction end may stem from a read error. This chain connects TRBV7-7 to TRBJ2-5; 9 nucleotides line up with TRBD1. The CDR3 has 18 amino acids. Germline V gene lookup returns CDR1 SSHAT and CDR2 FNYEAQ (reference sequence). As DNA, the CDR3 is TGTGCTAGCAGCTTGGGGGGAACAGGGGGCTTTCCAAAAGAGACCCAGTACTTC. Translation: CASSLGGTGGFPKETQYF.

The chain has TRBV7-3 and TRBJ2-7; 8 nucleotides align to TRBD1. Germline lookup yields CDR1 SGHTA and CDR2 FQGTGA. This CDR3 comprises 14 residues. The ends lost 2 bases at V and 6 bases at J; junction bases unmatched: 6. CDR3 loop: CASSLGQGGFEQYF. CDR3 DNA: TGTGCCAGCAGCTTAGGACAGGGCGGATTCGAGCAGTACTTC.

This clone has only a few counts. The chain uses TRBV7-6 and TRBJ2-2; D unclear. The CDR3 totals 15 residues. Germline V lookup: CDR1 SGHVS, CDR2 FNYEAQ. Trimming took off 4 bases at V and 0 bases at J, with 9 bases between the two ends. CDR3 sequence reads: CASSSNLANTGELFF. CDR3 sequence (DNA): TGTGCCAGCAGCTCAAACCTAGCGAACACCGGGGAGCTGTTTTTT.

The chain employs TRBV10-2 and TRBJ1-4; D ambiguous. Germline CDR1 and CDR2: WSHSY and SAAADI. V lost 0 bases and J lost 8, with 13 bases in between. CDR3 length: 15 amino acids. CDR3 coding DNA: TGCGCCAGCAGTGAGTCGAAAGCAGGAAGGGAAAAACTGTTTTTT. Amino acid sequence: CASSESKAGREKLFF.

This sequence joins TRBV29-1 and TRBJ2-3; D is perhaps TRBD1 (5 bases). The CDR3 runs 13 residues. CDR1 is SQVTM and CDR2 is ANQGSEA in the germline V gene. V lost 3 bases and J 6 bases, leaving 13 bases between the germline ends. The CDR3 nucleotides are TGCAGCGTTGATGGGGCAGGGTGGGATACGCAGTATTTT. Translated, it gives CSVDGAGWDTQYF.

This clone was counted a single time. V gene TRBV5-1 combines with J gene TRBJ1-1, with D maybe TRBD1 (5 bases). Germline loops: CDR1 SGHRS, CDR2 YFSETQ. Between the trimmed V and J ends, which lost 2 bases and 4 bases, there was a span of 15 bases. CDR3 length: 15 residues. The CDR3 loop is CASSFGLGGGTEAFF. The CDR3 region has the DNA TGCGCCAGCAGCTTTGGCCTCGGCGGGGGCACTGAAGCTTTCTTT.

The rearrangement links TRBV5-4 to TRBJ2-7, with 7 bases aligning to TRBD2. V lost 4 bases and J lost 3; bases outside the gene matches: 13. The CDR3 consists of 16 residues. The germline gives CDR1 SGHNT, CDR2 YYREEE (reference sequence). CDR3 sequence reads: CASSSPGGTKVYEQYF. CDR3 coding DNA: TGTGCCAGCAGCAGCCCCGGTGGGACTAAGGTCTACGAGCAGTACTTC.

This chain uses TRBV6-5 with TRBJ2-1; D uncertain. The CDR3 totals 15 residues. Germline assignment: CDR1 MNHEY and CDR2 SVGAGI. Trimming left V 3 bases short and J 8 bases short, with 17 bases between. In DNA form, the CDR3 reads TGTGCCAGCAGTTATCAGACTCTCGACTTCGATGAGCAGTTCTTC. Protein sequence: CASSYQTLDFDEQFF.

The chain carries TRBV19 and TRBJ1-4; D not certain. Per the germline V gene, CDR1 is LNHDA and CDR2 is SQIVND (reference sequence). The CDR3 covers 16 residues. Between the trimmed V and J ends, which lost 7 bases and 3 bases, there was a span of 18 bases. CDR3 loop: CASTRRSGVANEKLFF. CDR3 DNA sequence: TGTGCCAGTACCCGCCGATCCGGGGTTGCTAATGAAAAACTGTTTTTT.

With regard to this clone: Compared with germline, one end of the junction differs, possibly owing to a read error. The chain combines TRBV4-1 with TRBJ1-2; D is unclear. The CDR3 runs to 13 residues. The germline gives CDR1 MGHRA, CDR2 YSYEKL. This CDR3 reads CASSSGIDYGHTF. CDR3 nucleotide sequence: TGCGCCAGCAGCTCGGGGATCGACTATGGCCACACCTTC.

The J gene is TRBJ2-1, the V gene TRBV28; 9 bases line up with TRBD2. Germline lookup yields CDR1 MDHEN and CDR2 SYDVKM. The V gene end was trimmed by 7 bases and the J gene end by 6 bases; junction bases not matched to a gene: 10. The CDR3 length is 15 residues. The CDR3 here is CASNHLAGHGNEQFF. The CDR3 DNA sequence: TGTGCCAGCAACCATCTAGCGGGACATGGCAATGAGCAGTTCTTC.

The V gene is TRBV28, the J gene TRBJ1-2; 7 nucleotides agree with TRBD1. Trimming removed 2 bases from V and 0 bases from J; junction bases left unmatched: 3. CDR1 and CDR2 from the germline V gene are MDHEN and SYDVKM. CDR3 length: 15 residues. CDR3 in DNA: TGTGCCAGCAGTTTACCAACAGGGGCTAACTATGGCTACACCTTC. It codes for CASSLPTGANYGYTF.

This clone has a single count. This chain uses TRBV28 with TRBJ2-1, with D possibly TRBD2 on 5 matching bases. V dropped 11 bases and J dropped 0 bases, with 14 bases sitting between them. This CDR3 has 14 residues. Germline values: CDR1 MDHEN, CDR2 SYDVKM. The CDR3 nucleotides are TGTGCCCATGCGAGCGGCAGCTCCTACAATGAGCAGTTCTTC. It yields the protein CAHASGSSYNEQFF.

The chain links TRBV11-2 to TRBJ2-5, with a possible D match to TRBD2 (5 bases). This CDR3 has 14 amino acids. Trimming cost V 1 base and J 2 bases, with 8 bases left between them. CDR1 SGHAT and CDR2 FQNNGV come from the germline V gene. The CDR3 sequence: CASSLGLPQETQYF. The DNA of the CDR3 is TGTGCCAGCAGCTTAGGACTACCGCAAGAGACCCAGTACTTC.

The V and J genes are TRBV2 and TRBJ2-7; D is perhaps TRBD1 (6 bases). This CDR3 is built from 15 residues. CDR1 and CDR2 from the germline V gene are SNHLY and FYNNEI. Trimming left V 6 bases short and J 0 bases short, with 15 bases between. The CDR3 DNA sequence: TGTGCCAGCAGACCTTTGGGACATAACTCCTACGAGCAGTACTTC. Translating gives CASRPLGHNSYEQYF.

This chain connects TRBV7-9 to TRBJ1-2; D is ambiguous. CDR1 and CDR2 from the germline V gene are SEHNR and FQNEAQ (reference sequence). The CDR3 is 16 residues long. V was clipped by 5 bases and J by 4 bases, with 20 bases between them. The CDR3 protein is CASSRELIQLLYGYTF. DNA for the CDR3: TGTGCCAGCAGCCGAGAGCTGATACAGTTACTCTATGGCTACACCTTC.

V gene TRBV7-8 combines with J gene TRBJ1-1, with 8 bases that match TRBD1. Germline CDR1 is SGHVS and CDR2 is FQNEAQ. With 1 base clipped from V and 1 base from J, the junction kept 11 bases outside the gene matches. CDR3 length equals 18 residues. The CDR3 DNA follows: TGTGCCAGCAGCTTAGTTGGATTGACAGGGGCGGGGAACACTGAAGCTTTCTTT. Translation: CASSLVGLTGAGNTEAFF.

This chain uses TRBV7-2 with TRBJ1-1; 7 bases are a match to TRBD1. Trimming cost V 2 bases and J 4 bases; bases outside gene matches: 4. The V gene's germline CDR1 is SGHTA and CDR2 FQGNSA. This CDR3 region has 14 residues. CDR3 in amino acids: CASSLSSGGTEAFF. The CDR3 DNA reads TGTGCCAGCAGCTTATCTTCAGGGGGCACTGAAGCTTTCTTT.

In this sample, this clone turned up a few times. This sequence joins TRBV29-1 and TRBJ2-5, with 10 nucleotides matching TRBD1. J was trimmed by 7 bases and V by 4 bases; bases with no gene match: 9. The CDR3 has 14 residues. Germline CDR1 and CDR2: SQVTM and ANQGSEA. In nucleotides, the CDR3 is TGCAGCGTTGGGGGGGACAGGGGCTTTGCGACCCAGTACTTC. Encoded protein: CSVGGDRGFATQYF.

The chain has TRBV2 and TRBJ2-2; 7 nucleotides match TRBD1. Germline-derived CDR1 and CDR2 are SNHLY and FYNNEI. This CDR3 comprises 15 residues. V lost 9 bases, J lost 1 base, and 8 bases stayed unmatched. The CDR3 spells CARGTESLNTGELFF. For the CDR3, the DNA is TGTGCCAGGGGGACAGAATCTTTGAACACCGGGGAGCTGTTTTTT.

Concerning this clone: Other DNA sequences in the same sample also yield this CDR3. CDR3 amino acids: CASSQLHSLGTEAFF. For the CDR3, the DNA is TGCGCCAGCAGCCAACTTCACTCCCTCGGCACTGAAGCTTTCTTT. The chain links TRBV4-1 to TRBJ1-1; D not resolved. Germline CDR1 MGHRA, CDR2 YSYEKL. The V end was cut by 2 bases, the J end by 4 bases, with 14 bases between. The CDR3 sequence is 15 residues long.

This chain uses TRBV27 with TRBJ2-5; D call uncertain. The J call is uncertain, as TRBJ2-7 better fits the DNA end. The CDR3 is made up of 11 amino acids. Per the germline V gene, CDR1 is MNHEY and CDR2 is SMNVEV (reference sequence). CDR3 sequence: CASSSSYEQYF. Here the CDR3 DNA reads TGTGCCAGCAGTTCCTCCTACGAGCAGTACTTC.

The chain combines TRBV6-4 with TRBJ2-1; 7 bases match TRBD1. Per germline, CDR1 MRHNA and CDR2 SNTAGT. The CDR3 length is 16 residues. V lost 2 bases, J lost 0 bases, and 4 bases stayed unmatched. CDR3 bases: TGTGCCAGCAGTGACCGCGCAGGGGGCTCCTACAATGAGCAGTTCTTC. Its protein product is CASSDRAGGSYNEQFF.

The chain couples TRBV7-9 to TRBJ1-1; possible D gene TRBD1, 5 bases. V shed 3 bases and J shed 0 bases, with 11 bases lying between them. In germline, CDR1 is SEHNR, CDR2 FQNEAQ (reference sequence). The CDR3 length is 15 residues. CDR3 DNA sequence: TGTGCCAGCAGCTTTTTACAGGCTCTGAACACTGAAGCTTTCTTT. As protein: CASSFLQALNTEAFF.